This T cell receptor (beta chain) stems from a study of cytomegalovirus exposure and HLA in healthy donors. Use of 60 Vbeta and 13 Jbeta primers characterized the PCR. Generated by immunoSEQ multiplex PCR, the TCRdb table keeps only in-frame clones and is missing some. This sample has tens of thousands of clones, with about 76% found just once. The V gene end was trimmed by 4 bases and the J gene end by 4 bases; junction bases not matched to a gene: 3. Germline CDR1 is SGHNT and CDR2 is YYREEE (reference sequence). This CDR3 comprises 14 residues. This clone was observed a handful of times. This clonotype was sampled from a man aged 25-40 years in good health and CMV-seropositive. The rearrangement uses TRBV5-4 and TRBJ2-3; TRBD1 aligns across 10 bases. Sequenced sample: PBMCs. This chain's CDR3 is CASSRDRGADTQYF. The CDR3 bases are TGTGCCAGCAGCCGGGACAGGGGCGCAGATACGCAGTATTTT.